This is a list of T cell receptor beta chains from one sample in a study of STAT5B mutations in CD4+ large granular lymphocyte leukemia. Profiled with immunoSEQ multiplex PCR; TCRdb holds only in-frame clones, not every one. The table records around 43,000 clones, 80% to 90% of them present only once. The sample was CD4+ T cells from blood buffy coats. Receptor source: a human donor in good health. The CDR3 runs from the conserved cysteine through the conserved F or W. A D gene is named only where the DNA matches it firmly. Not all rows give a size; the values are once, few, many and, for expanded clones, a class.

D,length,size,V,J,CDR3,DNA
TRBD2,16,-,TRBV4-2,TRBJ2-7,CASSQDLPGGTYEQYF,TGTGCCAGCAGCCAAGATCTGCCGGGAGGAACCTACGAGCAGTACTTC
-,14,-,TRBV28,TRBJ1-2,CASSLVGAPYGYTF,TGTGCCAGCAGTTTAGTGGGAGCTCCCTATGGCTACACCTTC
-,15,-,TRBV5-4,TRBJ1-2,CASSQDSPGDYGYTF,TGTGCCAGCAGTCAGGACAGCCCGGGGGACTATGGCTACACCTTC
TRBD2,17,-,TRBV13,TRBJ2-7,CASSEAAGLAVPYEQYF,TGTGCCAGCAGCGAAGCCGCCGGACTAGCGGTCCCCTACGAGCAGTACTTC
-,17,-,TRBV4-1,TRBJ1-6,CASSQEPESSYNSPLHF,TGCGCCAGCAGCCAAGAGCCTGAGAGCTCCTATAATTCACCCCTCCACTTT
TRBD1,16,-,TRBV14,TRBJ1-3,CASSQEDRARGNTIYF,TGTGCCAGCAGCCAAGAGGACAGGGCGAGGGGAAACACCATATATTTT
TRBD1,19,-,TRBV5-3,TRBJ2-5,CARSRLDPQGALGGETQYF,TGTGCCAGAAGCCGTTTAGACCCACAGGGGGCGCTCGGGGGGGAGACCCAGTACTTC
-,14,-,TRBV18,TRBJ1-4,CASSPGATNEKLFF,TGTGCCAGCTCACCGGGAGCAACTAATGAAAAACTGTTTTTT
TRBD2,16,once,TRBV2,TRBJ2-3,CASRALAGVGTDTQYF,TGTGCCAGCAGGGCATTAGCGGGAGTTGGGACAGATACGCAGTATTTT
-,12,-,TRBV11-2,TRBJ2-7,CASSKNSYEQYF,TGTGCCAGCAGCAAAAACAGCTACGAGCAGTACTTC
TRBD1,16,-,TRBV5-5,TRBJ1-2,CASSFFTTGTPYGYTF,TGTGCCAGCAGCTTTTTTACGACAGGGACGCCATATGGCTACACCTTC
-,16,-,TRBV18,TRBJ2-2,CASSPQGRHNTGELFF,TGTGCCAGCTCACCACAGGGGCGCCATAACACCGGGGAGCTGTTTTTT
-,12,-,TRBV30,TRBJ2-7,CAWSEASYEQYF,TGTGCCTGGAGTGAAGCCAGCTACGAGCAGTACTTC
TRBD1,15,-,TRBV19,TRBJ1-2,CASSIRQGADYGYTF,TGTGCCAGTAGTATTCGGCAGGGGGCTGACTATGGCTACACCTTC